A single TCR beta chain is shown here with its context. Antigen: not known. This sample stems from a study of T cell repertoires and leukemia-associated antigens. Study-level background: About 16.1 million effective reads came from all samples combined.

TCRdb redid the calling of the 5' RACE reads with MiXCR, one entry per CDR3 protein. The repertoire holds about 14,000 distinct CDR3 sequences, with 30% to 40% as singletons. The CDR3 extends over 15 amino acids. Without fetal bovine serum, CD3+ T cells were rested overnight. Study-level findings and limits: No significant group difference appeared in Vbeta, Jbeta or VDJ counts. Whether expanded clones are antigen-specific and functional remains untested.

What was sequenced was CD3+ T cells sorted from blood and cultured. V and J are TRBV12-3 or TRBV12-4 and TRBJ2-3, with 9 bases identical to TRBD2. The J call is uncertain, as TRBJ2-5 better fits the DNA end. This clonotype was obtained from a female donor in good health. DNA for the CDR3: TGTGCCGGCAAAAATAGCGGGGGCAGGTTGGGGTCCCAGTACTTC. This codes for CAGKNSGGRLGSQYF.